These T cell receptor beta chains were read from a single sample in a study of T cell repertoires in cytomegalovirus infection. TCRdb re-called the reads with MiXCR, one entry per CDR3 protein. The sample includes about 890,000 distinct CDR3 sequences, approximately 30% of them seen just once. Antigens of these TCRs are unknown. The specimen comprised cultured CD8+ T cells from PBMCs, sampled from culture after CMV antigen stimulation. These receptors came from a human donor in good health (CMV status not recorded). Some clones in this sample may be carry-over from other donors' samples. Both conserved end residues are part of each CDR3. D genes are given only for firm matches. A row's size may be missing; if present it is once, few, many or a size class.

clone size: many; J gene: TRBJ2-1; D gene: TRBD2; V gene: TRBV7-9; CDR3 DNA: TGTGCCAGCAGCTTAGTTCCAGCGGGGGGTATTTACAATGAGCAGTTCTTC; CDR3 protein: CASSLVPAGGIYNEQFF
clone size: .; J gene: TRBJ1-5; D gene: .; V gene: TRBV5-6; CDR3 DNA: TGTGCCAGCAGCTTGGTTTTTCGACAGAATAGCAATCAGCCCCAGCATTTT; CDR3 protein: CASSLVFRQNSNQPQHF
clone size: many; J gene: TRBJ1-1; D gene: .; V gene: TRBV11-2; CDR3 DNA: TGTGCCAGCAGCTTAGCAGACAACGTTTTCACTGAAGCTTTCTTT; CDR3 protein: CASSLADNVFTEAFF
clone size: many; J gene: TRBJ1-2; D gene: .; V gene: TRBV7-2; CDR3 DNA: TGTGCCAGCAGCTTAGCCGGGTCGCAAATATTCTATGGCTACACCTTC; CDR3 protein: CASSLAGSQIFYGYTF
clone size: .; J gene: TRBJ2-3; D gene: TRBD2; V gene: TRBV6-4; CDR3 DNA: TGTGCCAGCAGTGACCTAGCGGGGTCTGTCACAGATACGCAGTATTTT; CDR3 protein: CASSDLAGSVTDTQYF
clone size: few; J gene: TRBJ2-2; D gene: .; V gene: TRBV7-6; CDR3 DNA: TGTGCCAGCAGCGGAGGGGAGGCGGCCGGGGAGCTGTTTTTT; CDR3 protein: CASSGGEAAGELFF
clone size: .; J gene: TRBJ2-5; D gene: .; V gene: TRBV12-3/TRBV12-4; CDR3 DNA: TGTGCCAGCAGTTTATGGGGGCGTGAGACCCAGTACTTC; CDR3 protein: CASSLWGRETQYF
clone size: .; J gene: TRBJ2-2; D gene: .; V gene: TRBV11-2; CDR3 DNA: TGTGCCAGCACCCCCTTACTCTCGGGGGCGACCGGGGAGCTGTTTTTT; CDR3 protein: CASTPLLSGATGELFF
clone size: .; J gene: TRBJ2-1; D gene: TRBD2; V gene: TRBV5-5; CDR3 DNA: TGTGCCAGCAGCTGGTCGGGGGGTGAGGGGAATGAGCAGTTCTTC; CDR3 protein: CASSWSGGEGNEQFF
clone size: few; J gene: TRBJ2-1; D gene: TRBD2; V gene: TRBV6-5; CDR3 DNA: TGTGCCAGCAGTCCCGGTTCGGGGGGATATGAGCAGTTCTTC; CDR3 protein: CASSPGSGGYEQFF
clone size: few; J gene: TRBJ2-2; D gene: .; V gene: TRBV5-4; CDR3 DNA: TGTGCCAGCAGCTCAATACCACTTAGGGCGGAGACAGGGAACACCGGGGAGCTGTTTTTT; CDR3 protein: CASSSIPLRAETGNTGELFF
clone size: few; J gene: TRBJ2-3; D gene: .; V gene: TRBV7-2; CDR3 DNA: TGTGCCAGCAGCTTCGACCCAATGGGACTTACCACAGATACGCAGTATTTT; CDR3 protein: CASSFDPMGLTTDTQYF
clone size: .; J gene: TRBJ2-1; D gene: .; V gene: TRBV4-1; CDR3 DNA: TGCGCCAGCAGCCAAGCCCCCGGACAGCCCCAGTCCGCCTACAATGAGCAGTTCTTC; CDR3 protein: CASSQAPGQPQSAYNEQFF
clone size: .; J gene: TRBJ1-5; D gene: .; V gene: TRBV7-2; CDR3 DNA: TGTGCCAGCAGCTCGACGGGGCCCTATAGCAATCAGCCCCAGCATTTT; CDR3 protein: CASSSTGPYSNQPQHF
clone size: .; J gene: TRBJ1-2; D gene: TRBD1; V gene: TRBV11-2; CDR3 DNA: TGTGCCAGCAGCAAACCGGGACAGGAGATTTATGGCTACACCTTC; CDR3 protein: CASSKPGQEIYGYTF
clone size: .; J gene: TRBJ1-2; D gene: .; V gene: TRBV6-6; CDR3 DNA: TGTGCCAGCAGTCCCCACGTCGGGGATGGCTACACCTTC; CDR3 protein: CASSPHVGDGYTF
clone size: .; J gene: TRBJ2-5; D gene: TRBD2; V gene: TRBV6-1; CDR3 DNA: TGTGCCAGTGCGGACGGACTAGCGGGGGAAGAGACCCAGTACTTC; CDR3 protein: CASADGLAGEETQYF